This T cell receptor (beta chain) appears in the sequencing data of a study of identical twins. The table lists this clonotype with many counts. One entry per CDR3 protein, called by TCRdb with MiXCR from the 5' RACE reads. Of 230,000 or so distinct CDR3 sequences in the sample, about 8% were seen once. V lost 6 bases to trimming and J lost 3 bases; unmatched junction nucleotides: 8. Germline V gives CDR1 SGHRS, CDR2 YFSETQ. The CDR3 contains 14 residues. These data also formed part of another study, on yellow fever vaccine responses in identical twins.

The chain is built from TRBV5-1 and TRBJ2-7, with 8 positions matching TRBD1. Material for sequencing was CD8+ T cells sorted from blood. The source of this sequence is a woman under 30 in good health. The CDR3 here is CASNTGQGNYEQYF. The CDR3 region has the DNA TGCGCCAGCAACACCGGACAGGGAAACTACGAGCAGTACTTC.